The 7 T cell receptor beta chains in this list originate from one sample, sequenced in a study of cytomegalovirus exposure and HLA in healthy donors. Vbeta (60) and Jbeta (13) primers were used in the PCR. Profiling relied on immunoSEQ multiplex PCR, and the TCRdb table lists in-frame clones only, not all of them. The sample has around 200,000 clones, 65% to 90% seen once. Source material: PBMCs. These receptors came from a woman aged 45-65 years in good health and CMV-seronegative.

The rearrangement joins TRBV19 to TRBJ2-7; 11 bases map to TRBD2. Trimming cost V 5 bases and J 4 bases; bases outside gene matches: 4. The CDR3 length is 14 residues. Germline lookup yields CDR1 LNHDA and CDR2 SQIVND (reference sequence). The CDR3 region has the DNA TGTGCCAGTAGTGGGGGACTAGCGGATTACGAGCAGTACTTC. This sequence encodes CASSGGLADYEQYF.

The chain employs TRBV29-1 and TRBJ2-3; D might be TRBD2 (5 bases). CDR3 length: 13 amino acids. Germline values: CDR1 SQVTM, CDR2 ANQGSEA. V lost 7 bases, J lost 1 base, and 12 bases lay in between. The CDR3 loop reads CSGRGPGTDTQYF. The CDR3 region has the DNA TGCAGCGGCCGAGGGCCGGGCACAGATACGCAGTATTTT.

This chain connects TRBV6-5 to TRBJ1-5; TRBD1 might be the D (6 bases). Trimming left V 6 bases short and J 4 bases short, with 16 bases between. CDR1 and CDR2 (germline): MNHEY, SVGAGI. The CDR3 extends over 15 amino acids. The CDR3 nucleotides are TGTGCCAGCAGAACTGGGGGGGGGCGGAATCAGCCCCAGCATTTT. This translates into CASRTGGGRNQPQHF.

A note on this clone: Within the sample, other DNA sequences also encode this same CDR3. The rearrangement joins TRBV10-3 to TRBJ1-1; 7 bases line up with TRBD1. The CDR3 totals 14 residues. The J segment lost 0 bases and the V segment lost 6 bases, leaving 4 bases of the junction unmatched. CDR1 is ENHRY and CDR2 is SYGVKD in the germline V gene. CDR3 loop: CAISRTGLNTEAFF. The DNA of the CDR3 is TGTGCCATCAGCCGGACAGGTTTGAACACTGAAGCTTTCTTT.

The CDR3 spells CASSQSQGDTQYF. Written as DNA, the CDR3 is TGCGCCAGCAGCCAATCCCAGGGGGATACGCAGTATTTT. The rearrangement links TRBV4-3 to TRBJ2-3, with a tentative D call TRBD1 (6 bases). Trimming pared 2 bases from V and 6 bases from J, leaving 9 bases between. Germline V CDR1 and CDR2: LGHNA, YSLEER. This CDR3 has 13 amino acids.

The gene calls are TRBV29-1 and TRBJ2-3; possibly TRBD2 for D (5 bases). This CDR3 has 15 residues. The germline V gene encodes CDR1 SQVTM and CDR2 ANQGSEA. V gave up 0 bases and J gave up 13 bases, with 23 bases separating them. CDR3 nucleotides: TGCAGCGTTGAAGATTTAGTGGCGAGAGCCTCCGGGGAGTATTTT. Its translation is CSVEDLVARASGEYF.

The gene calls are TRBV29-1 and TRBJ1-4, with D maybe TRBD1 (5 bases). The germline CDR1 and CDR2 sequences are SQVTM and ANQGSEA. There are 15 residues in the CDR3. Between the trimmed V and J ends, which lost 6 bases and 5 bases, there was a span of 19 bases. In DNA form, the CDR3 reads TGCAGCGTGGCTGTTGGCAGGGCCTCCAATGAAAAACTGTTTTTT. Amino acids: CSVAVGRASNEKLFF. Complete variable domain (other parts from reference TRBV29-1 and TRBJ1-4): SAVISQKPSRDICQRGTSLTIQCQVDSQVTMMFWYRQQPGQSLTLIATANQGSEATYESGFVIDKFPISRPNLTFSTLTVSNMSPEDSSIYLCSVAVGRASNEKLFFGSGTQLSVL.